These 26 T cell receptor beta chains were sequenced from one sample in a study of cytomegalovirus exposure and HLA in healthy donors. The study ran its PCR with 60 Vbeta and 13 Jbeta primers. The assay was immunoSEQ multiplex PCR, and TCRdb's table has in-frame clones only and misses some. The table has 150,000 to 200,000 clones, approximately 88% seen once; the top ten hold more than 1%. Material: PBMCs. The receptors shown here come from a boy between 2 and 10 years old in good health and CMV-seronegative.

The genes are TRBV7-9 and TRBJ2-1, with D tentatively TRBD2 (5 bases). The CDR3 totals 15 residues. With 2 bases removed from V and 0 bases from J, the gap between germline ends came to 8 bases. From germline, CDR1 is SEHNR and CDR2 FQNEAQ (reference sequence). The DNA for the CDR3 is TGTGCCAGCAGCTTAAGAGGGAGCTCCTACAATGAGCAGTTCTTC. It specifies CASSLRGSSYNEQFF.

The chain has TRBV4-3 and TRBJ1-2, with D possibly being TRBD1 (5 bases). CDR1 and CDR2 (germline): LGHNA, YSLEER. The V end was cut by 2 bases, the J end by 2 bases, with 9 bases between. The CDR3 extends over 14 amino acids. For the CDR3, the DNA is TGCGCCAGCAGCCAACAGGGTCGGAACTATGGCTACACCTTC. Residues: CASSQQGRNYGYTF.

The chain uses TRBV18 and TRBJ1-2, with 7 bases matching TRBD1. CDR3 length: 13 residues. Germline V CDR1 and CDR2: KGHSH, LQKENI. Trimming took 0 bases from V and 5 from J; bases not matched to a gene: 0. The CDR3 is CASSPPTGYGYTF. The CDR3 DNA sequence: TGTGCCAGCTCACCACCGACAGGGTATGGCTACACCTTC.

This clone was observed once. CDR3 residues: CAPSASQPQHF. The CDR3 bases are TGTGCCCCCAGCGCTTCTCAGCCCCAGCATTTT. V gene TRBV6-9 combines with J gene TRBJ1-5; D is undetermined. Germline loops: CDR1 MNHGY, CDR2 SVAAGI. The CDR3 extends over 11 amino acids. V was cut by 11 bases and J by 6 bases, with 11 bases left in between.

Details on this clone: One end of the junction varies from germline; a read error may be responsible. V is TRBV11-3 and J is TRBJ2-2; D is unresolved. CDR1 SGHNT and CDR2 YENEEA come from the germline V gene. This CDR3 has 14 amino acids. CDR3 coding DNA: TGTGCCAGCAGTTTAGGTAGTAACACCGGGGAGCTGTTTTTT. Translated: CASSLGSNTGELFF.

CDR3 protein: CSAQQDSEAFF. CDR3 in DNA: TGCAGTGCTCAGCAGGACAGTGAAGCTTTCTTT. J is TRBJ1-1 and V is TRBV20-1; D might be TRBD1 (6 bases). Germline V lookup: CDR1 DFQATT, CDR2 SNEGSKA (reference sequence). Trimming removed 5 bases at V and 7 bases at J, with 11 bases between. There are 11 residues in the CDR3.

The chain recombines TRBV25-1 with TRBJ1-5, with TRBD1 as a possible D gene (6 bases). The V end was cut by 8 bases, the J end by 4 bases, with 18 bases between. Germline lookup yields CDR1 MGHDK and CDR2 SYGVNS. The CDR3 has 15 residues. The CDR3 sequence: CASDKTGRGNQPQHF. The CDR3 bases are TGTGCCAGCGACAAAACAGGGAGGGGGAATCAGCCCCAGCATTTT.

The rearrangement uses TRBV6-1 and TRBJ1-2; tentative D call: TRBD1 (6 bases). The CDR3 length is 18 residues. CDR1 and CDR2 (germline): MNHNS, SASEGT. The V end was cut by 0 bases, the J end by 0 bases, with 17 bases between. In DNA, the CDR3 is TGTGCCAGCAGTGAAGCGCATGGAAGGACAGTTTCTAACTATGGCTACACCTTC. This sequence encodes CASSEAHGRTVSNYGYTF.

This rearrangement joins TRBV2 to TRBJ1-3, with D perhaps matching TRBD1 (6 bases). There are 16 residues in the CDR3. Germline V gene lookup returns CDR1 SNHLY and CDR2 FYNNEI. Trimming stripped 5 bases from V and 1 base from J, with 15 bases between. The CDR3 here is CASSLSGVWSGNTIYF. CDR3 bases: TGTGCCAGCAGTTTATCAGGGGTATGGTCTGGAAACACCATATATTTT.

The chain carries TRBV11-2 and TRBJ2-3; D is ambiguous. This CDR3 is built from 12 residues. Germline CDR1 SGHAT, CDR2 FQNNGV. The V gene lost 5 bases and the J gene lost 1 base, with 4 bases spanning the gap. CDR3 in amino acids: CASSRGTDTQYF. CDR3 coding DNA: TGTGCCAGCAGCCGGGGCACAGATACGCAGTATTTT.

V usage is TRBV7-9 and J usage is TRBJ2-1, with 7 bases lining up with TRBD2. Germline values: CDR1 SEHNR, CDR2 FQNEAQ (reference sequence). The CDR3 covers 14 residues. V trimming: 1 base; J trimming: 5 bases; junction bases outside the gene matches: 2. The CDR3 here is CASSLDSGDNEQFF. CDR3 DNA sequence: TGTGCCAGCAGCTTAGACAGCGGGGACAATGAGCAGTTCTTC.

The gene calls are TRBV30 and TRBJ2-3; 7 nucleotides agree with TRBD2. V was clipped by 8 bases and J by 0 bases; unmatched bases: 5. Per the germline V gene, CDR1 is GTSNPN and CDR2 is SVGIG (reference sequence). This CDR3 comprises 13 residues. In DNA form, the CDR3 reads TGTGCCCGAAATAGCGGGAGCACAGATACGCAGTATTTT. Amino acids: CARNSGSTDTQYF.

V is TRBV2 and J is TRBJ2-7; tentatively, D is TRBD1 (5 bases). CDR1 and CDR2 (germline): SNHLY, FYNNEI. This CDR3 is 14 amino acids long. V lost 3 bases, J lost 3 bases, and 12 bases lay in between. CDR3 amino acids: CASSETVNRYEQYV. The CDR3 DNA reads TGTGCCAGCAGTGAGACAGTAAACCGCTACGAGCAGTACGTC.

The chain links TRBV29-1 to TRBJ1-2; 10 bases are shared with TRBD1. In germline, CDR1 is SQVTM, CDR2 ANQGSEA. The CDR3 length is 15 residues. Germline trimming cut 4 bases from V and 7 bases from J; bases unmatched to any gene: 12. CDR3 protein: CSVGGPGQGLAGYTF. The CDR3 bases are TGCAGCGTTGGAGGGCCGGGACAGGGGTTGGCTGGCTACACCTTC.

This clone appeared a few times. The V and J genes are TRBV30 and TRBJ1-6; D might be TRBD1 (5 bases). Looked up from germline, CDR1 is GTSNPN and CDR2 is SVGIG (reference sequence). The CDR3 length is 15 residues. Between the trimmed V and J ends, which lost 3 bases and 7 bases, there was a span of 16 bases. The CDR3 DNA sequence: TGTGCCTGGAGCTTAGTCGGGACTGAGAATTCACCCCTCCACTTT. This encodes CAWSLVGTENSPLHF.

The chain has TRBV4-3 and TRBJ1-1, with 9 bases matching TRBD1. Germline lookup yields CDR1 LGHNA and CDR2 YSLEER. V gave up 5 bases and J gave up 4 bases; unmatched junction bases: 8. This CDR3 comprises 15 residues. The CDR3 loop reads CASSYRDRVGTEAFF. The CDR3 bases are TGCGCCAGCAGCTACCGGGACAGGGTAGGCACTGAAGCTTTCTTT.

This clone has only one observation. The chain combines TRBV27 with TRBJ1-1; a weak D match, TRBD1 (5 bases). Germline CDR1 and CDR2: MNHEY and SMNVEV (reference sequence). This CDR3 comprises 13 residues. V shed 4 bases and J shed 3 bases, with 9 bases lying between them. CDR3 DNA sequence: TGTGCCAGCAGTTATGGGGCTTACACTGAAGCTTTCTTT. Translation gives CASSYGAYTEAFF.

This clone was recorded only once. This CDR3 reads CAWSGRMGLAGVRFTDEQFF. CDR3 nucleotides: TGTGCCTGGAGTGGACGAATGGGACTAGCGGGAGTAAGGTTCACCGATGAGCAGTTCTTC. V usage is TRBV30 and J usage is TRBJ2-1; 14 bases map to TRBD2. CDR1 is GTSNPN and CDR2 is SVGIG in the germline V gene (reference sequence). J was trimmed by 8 bases and V by 1 base; bases with no gene match: 19. CDR3 length equals 20 residues.

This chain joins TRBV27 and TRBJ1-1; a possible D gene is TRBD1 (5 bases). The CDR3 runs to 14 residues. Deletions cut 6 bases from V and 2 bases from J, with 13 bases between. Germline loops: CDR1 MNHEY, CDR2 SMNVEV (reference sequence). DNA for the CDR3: TGTGCCAGCAGCCCAGGGAGGGCAAACACTGAAGCTTTCTTT. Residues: CASSPGRANTEAFF.

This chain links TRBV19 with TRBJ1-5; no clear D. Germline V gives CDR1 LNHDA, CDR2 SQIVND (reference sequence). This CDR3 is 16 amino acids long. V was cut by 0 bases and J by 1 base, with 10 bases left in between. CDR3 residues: CASSIETLGSNQPQHF. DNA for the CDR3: TGTGCCAGTAGTATAGAGACCCTCGGGAGCAATCAGCCCCAGCATTTT.

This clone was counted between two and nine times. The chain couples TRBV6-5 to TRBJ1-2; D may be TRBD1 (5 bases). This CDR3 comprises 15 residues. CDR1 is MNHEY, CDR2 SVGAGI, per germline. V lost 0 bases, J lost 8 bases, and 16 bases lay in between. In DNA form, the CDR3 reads TGTGCCAGCAGTTACTCGAGTATAGTCAGGGTGGGCTACACCTTC. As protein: CASSYSSIVRVGYTF.

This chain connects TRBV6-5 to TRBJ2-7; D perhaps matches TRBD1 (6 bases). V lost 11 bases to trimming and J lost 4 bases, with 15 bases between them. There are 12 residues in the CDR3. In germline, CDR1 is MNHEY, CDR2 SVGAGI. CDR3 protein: CASSSQGYEQYF. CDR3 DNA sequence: TGTGCCTCCAGCAGTCAGGGGTACGAGCAGTACTTC.

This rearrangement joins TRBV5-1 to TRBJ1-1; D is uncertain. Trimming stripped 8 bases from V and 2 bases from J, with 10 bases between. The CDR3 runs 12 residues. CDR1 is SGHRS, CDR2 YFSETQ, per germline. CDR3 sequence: CASSEGNTEAFF. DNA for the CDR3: TGCGCCAGTTCCGAGGGAAACACTGAAGCTTTCTTT. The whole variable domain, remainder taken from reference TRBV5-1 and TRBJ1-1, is KAGVTQTPRYLIKTRGQQVTLSCSPISGHRSVSWYQQTPGQGLQFLFEYFSETQRNKGNFPGRFSGRQFSNSRSEMNVSTLELGDSALYLCASSEGNTEAFFGQGTRLTVV.

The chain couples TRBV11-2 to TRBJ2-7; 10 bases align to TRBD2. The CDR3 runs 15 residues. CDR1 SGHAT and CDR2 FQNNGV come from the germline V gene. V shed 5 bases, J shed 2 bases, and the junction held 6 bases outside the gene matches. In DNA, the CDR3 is TGTGCCAGCAGCCGCACTAGCGGGACAGCCTACGAGCAGTACTTC. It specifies CASSRTSGTAYEQYF.

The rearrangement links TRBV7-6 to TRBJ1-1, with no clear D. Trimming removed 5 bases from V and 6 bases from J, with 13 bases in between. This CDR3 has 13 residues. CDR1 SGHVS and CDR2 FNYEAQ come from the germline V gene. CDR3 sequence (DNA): TGTGCCAGCAGCCGTGGAATGGGCGCTGAAGCTTTCTTT. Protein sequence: CASSRGMGAEAFF.

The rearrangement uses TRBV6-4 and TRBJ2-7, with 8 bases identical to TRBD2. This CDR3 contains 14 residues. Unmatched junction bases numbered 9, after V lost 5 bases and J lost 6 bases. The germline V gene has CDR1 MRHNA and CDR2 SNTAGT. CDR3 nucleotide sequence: TGTGCCAGCAGTAGACTAGCGTGTACAACCGAGCAGTACTTC. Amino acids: CASSRLACTTEQYF.